These 9 T cell receptor beta chains were all obtained from the same sample, sequenced in a study of Ad26.COV2.S vaccination and SARS-CoV-2 variants. The treatment was: about 20 received Ad26.COV2.S at low or high dose, single or two shots; about 5 received placebo; per-sample allocation not given. The investigators took samples on day 63 after the first vaccine or placebo injection. Assay used: immunoSEQ multiplex PCR; TCRdb lists only in-frame clones, some missing. The sample lists a few hundred thousand clones, about four fifths seen once, with more than 7% in the top ten. Sequencing used peripheral blood, obtained in a trial of Ad26.COV2.S vaccine versus placebo. The receptor set was obtained from a person aged 18-60 years who received the Ad26.COV2.S COVID-19 vaccine or a placebo.

The chain employs TRBV7-2 and TRBJ2-3; D might be TRBD1 (6 bases). Germline V CDR1 and CDR2: SGHTA, FQGNSA. The V gene lost 0 bases and the J gene lost 4 bases, with 14 bases spanning the gap. The CDR3 covers 16 residues. The CDR3: CASSLAPRGRSDTQYF. The CDR3 nucleotides are TGTGCCAGCAGCTTAGCACCCAGGGGCCGGTCAGATACGCAGTATTTT.

This clone has a handful of counts. This chain uses TRBV9 with TRBJ2-5, with 10 bases identical to TRBD1. The CDR3 totals 15 residues. The V segment lost 3 bases and the J segment 5 bases; nucleotides outside the gene matches: 7. CDR1 is SGDLS and CDR2 is YYNGEE in the germline V gene. The CDR3 DNA reads TGTGCCAGCAGCGGGGACAGGGGAGGTGGGGAGACCCAGTACTTC. Amino acids: CASSGDRGGGETQYF.

The chain uses TRBV11-2 and TRBJ2-7; 9 bases line up with TRBD1. The CDR3 has 15 amino acids. V was pared by 5 bases and J by 5 bases, with 10 bases of the junction left unmatched. CDR1 and CDR2 (germline): SGHAT, FQNNGV. The CDR3 reads CASSLSTGGLNEQYF. The CDR3 DNA is TGTGCCAGCAGCCTTTCTACAGGGGGCTTGAACGAGCAGTACTTC.

The chain joins TRBV6-5 to TRBJ1-2, with a weak D call TRBD1 (5 bases). Trimming stripped 8 bases from V and 3 bases from J, with 16 bases between. Germline V gene data show CDR1 as MNHEY and CDR2 as SVGAGI. CDR3 length: 14 residues. Here the CDR3 reads CASGDSPTYYGYTF. DNA of the CDR3: TGTGCCAGCGGAGACAGCCCAACATACTATGGCTACACCTTC.

The V and J genes are TRBV29-1 and TRBJ2-1; 7 bases map to TRBD2. CDR3 length equals 14 residues. J gave up 8 bases and V 8 bases, and 15 bases lay outside the gene matches. Germline V gene lookup returns CDR1 SQVTM and CDR2 ANQGSEA. Written as DNA, the CDR3 is TGCAGCTCCCGGGGGGTGGGAGGGATAGATGAGCAGTTCTTC. Its protein is CSSRGVGGIDEQFF.

The rearrangement links TRBV3-1 (or the pseudogene TRBV3-2) to TRBJ1-5; weak D call: TRBD1 (5 bases). Trimming removed 3 bases at V and 3 bases at J, with 12 bases between. Germline values: CDR1 LGHDT, CDR2 YNNKEL (reference sequence). The CDR3 is made up of 15 amino acids. The CDR3 here is CASSQSSGLNQPQHF. CDR3 sequence (DNA): TGTGCCAGCAGCCAGAGTTCAGGGCTCAATCAGCCCCAGCATTTT.

The chain uses TRBV25-1 and TRBJ2-7; D is unclear. Germline V gene sequence: CDR1 MGHDK, CDR2 SYGVNS. The CDR3 is 12 residues long. V was clipped by 8 bases and J by 7 bases, with 15 bases between them. This chain's CDR3 is CASRFGEGEQYF. CDR3 in DNA: TGTGCCAGCCGGTTTGGGGAAGGGGAGCAGTACTTC.

This chain joins TRBV10-3 and TRBJ2-7; the match to TRBD2 covers 9 bases. Per the germline V gene, CDR1 is ENHRY and CDR2 is SYGVKD. The V segment lost 4 bases and the J segment 3 bases; nucleotides outside the gene matches: 4. The CDR3 extends over 14 amino acids. The CDR3 bases are TGTGCCATCAGTGTCGGGACTAGCTACTACGAGCAGTACTTC. It specifies CAISVGTSYYEQYF.

This chain connects TRBV7-9 to TRBJ2-3; D gene uncertain. Deletions cut 5 bases from V and 5 bases from J, with 17 bases between. The germline V gene encodes CDR1 SEHNR and CDR2 FQNEAQ (reference sequence). This CDR3 spans 15 amino acids. The CDR3 loop is CASSEGRRARDTQYF. The CDR3 DNA is TGTGCCAGCAGCGAAGGACGTAGGGCTAGAGATACGCAGTATTTT.